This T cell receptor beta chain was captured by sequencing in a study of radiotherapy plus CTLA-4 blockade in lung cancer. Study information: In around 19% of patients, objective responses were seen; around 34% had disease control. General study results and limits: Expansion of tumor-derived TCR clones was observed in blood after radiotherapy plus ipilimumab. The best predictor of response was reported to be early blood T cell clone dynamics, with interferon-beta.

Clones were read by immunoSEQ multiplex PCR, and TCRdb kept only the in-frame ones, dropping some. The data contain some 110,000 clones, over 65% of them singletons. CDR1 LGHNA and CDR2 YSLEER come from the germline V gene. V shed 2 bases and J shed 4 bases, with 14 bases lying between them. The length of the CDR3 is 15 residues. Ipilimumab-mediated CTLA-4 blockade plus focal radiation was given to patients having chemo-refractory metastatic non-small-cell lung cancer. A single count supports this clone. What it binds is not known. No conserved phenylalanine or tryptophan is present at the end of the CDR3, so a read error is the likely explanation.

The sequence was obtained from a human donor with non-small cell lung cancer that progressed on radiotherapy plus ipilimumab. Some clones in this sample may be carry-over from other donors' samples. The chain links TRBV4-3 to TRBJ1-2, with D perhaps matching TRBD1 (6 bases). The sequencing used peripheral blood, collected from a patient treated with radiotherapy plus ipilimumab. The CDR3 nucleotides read TGCGCCAGCAGCCAACCAGGGGATCAGGCCTATGGCTACACCCTC. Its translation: CASSQPGDQAYGYTL.